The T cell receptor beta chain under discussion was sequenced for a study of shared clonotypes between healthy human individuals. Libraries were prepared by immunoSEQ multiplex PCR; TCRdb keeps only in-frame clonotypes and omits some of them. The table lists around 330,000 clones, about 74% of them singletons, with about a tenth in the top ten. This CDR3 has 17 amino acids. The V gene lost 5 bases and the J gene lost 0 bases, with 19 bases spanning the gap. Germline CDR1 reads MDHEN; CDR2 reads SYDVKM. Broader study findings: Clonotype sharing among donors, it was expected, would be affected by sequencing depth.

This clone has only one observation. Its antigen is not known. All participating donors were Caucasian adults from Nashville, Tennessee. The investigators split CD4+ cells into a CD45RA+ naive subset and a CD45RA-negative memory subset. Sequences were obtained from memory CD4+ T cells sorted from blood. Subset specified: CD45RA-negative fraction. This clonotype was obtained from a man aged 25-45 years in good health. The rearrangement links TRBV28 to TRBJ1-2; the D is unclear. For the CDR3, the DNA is TGTGCCAGCAGTCCACTGATTGCGGCGGGCGCTAACTATGGCTACACCTTC. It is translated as CASSPLIAAGANYGYTF.